Presented here are 23 T cell receptor beta chains from one specimen sequenced in a study of CD8 T cells in Susac syndrome. RNA in amounts of about 0.5 to 1 ug was reverse transcribed with random hexamers. Via MiXCR, TCRdb re-called the immunoSEQ multiplex PCR reads, giving one row per CDR3 protein. In the table there are approximately 120,000 distinct CDR3 sequences, roughly 96% of which are singletons. Sequencing was carried out using CD4+ T cells from PBMCs. These receptors were taken from a human donor in good health.

The rearrangement links TRBV5-1 to TRBJ1-1, with 8 bases fitting TRBD1. CDR3 length: 14 residues. Trimming removed 0 bases from V and 7 bases from J; junction bases left unmatched: 5. Germline values: CDR1 SGHRS, CDR2 YFSETQ. DNA for the CDR3: TGCGCCAGCAGCTTGGGGTCAGGGGGCGGTGAAGCTTTCTTT. This codes for CASSLGSGGGEAFF.

This chain's CDR3 is CASSRGGSYEQYF. In DNA, the CDR3 is TGTGCCAGCTCCCGGGGGGGATCCTACGAGCAGTACTTC. The chain is built from TRBV28 and TRBJ2-7, with TRBD2 matching over 8 bases. Germline V gene data show CDR1 as MDHEN and CDR2 as SYDVKM. The CDR3 has 13 residues. Losses at the gene ends were 8 bases for V and 1 base for J; bases not matched to a gene: 4.

This chain links TRBV28 with TRBJ1-1; D not resolved. With 6 bases removed from V and 13 bases from J, the gap between germline ends came to 24 bases. The CDR3 extends over 14 amino acids. The germline V gene encodes CDR1 MDHEN and CDR2 SYDVKM. Here the CDR3 reads CASRREAGTRTDFF. In DNA form, the CDR3 reads TGTGCCAGCAGACGAGAGGCAGGAACGCGAACGGATTTCTTT. The whole variable domain, filled in from reference TRBV28 and TRBJ1-1, reads DVKVTQSSRYLVKRTGEKVFLECVQDMDHENMFWYRQDPGLGLRLIYFSYDVKMKEKGDIPEGYSVSREKKERFSLILESASTNQTSMYLCASRREAGTRTDFFGQGTRLTVV.

J is TRBJ2-7 and V is TRBV4-1; 8 bases are a match to TRBD2. Germline CDR1 is MGHRA and CDR2 is YSYEKL. This CDR3 comprises 15 residues. With 3 bases clipped from V and 4 bases from J, the junction kept 8 bases outside the gene matches. CDR3 region: CASSHWTGGRYEQYF. CDR3 coding DNA: TGCGCCAGCAGCCATTGGACGGGGGGGCGGTACGAGCAGTACTTC.

The V call is TRBV28, the J call TRBJ2-7, with TRBD2 identical over 8 bases. This CDR3 region has 16 residues. The germline CDR1 and CDR2 sequences are MDHEN and SYDVKM. Trimming at V came to 2 bases and at J to 4 bases, leaving 10 bases not matched to a gene. For the CDR3, the DNA is TGTGCCAGCAGTTTAAGGTCCAGCGGGAGTAGGTACGAGCAGTACTTC. Amino acid sequence: CASSLRSSGSRYEQYF.

The gene calls are TRBV4-1 and TRBJ1-5, with D unclear. The germline gives CDR1 MGHRA, CDR2 YSYEKL. The V gene lost 0 bases and the J gene lost 3 bases, with 12 bases spanning the gap. The CDR3 spans 16 residues. In DNA form, the CDR3 reads TGCGCCAGCAGCCAAGATACGCGGCGTGACAATCAGCCCCAGCATTTT. Protein product: CASSQDTRRDNQPQHF.

The rearrangement links TRBV5-1 to TRBJ2-7; D uncertain. The CDR3 has 14 residues. V lost 0 bases, J lost 4 bases, and 11 bases lay in between. Germline CDR1 reads SGHRS; CDR2 reads YFSETQ. The CDR3 region has the DNA TGCGCCAGCAGCTTGGTGGTAGCCCCATACGAGCAGTACTTC. It codes for CASSLVVAPYEQYF.

This clonotype appeared a single time. The rearrangement joins TRBV20-1 to TRBJ1-3; 9 positions agree with TRBD1. CDR3 length: 15 amino acids. Germline V gene data show CDR1 as DFQATT and CDR2 as SNEGSKA (reference sequence). J gave up 4 bases and V 4 bases, and 8 bases lay outside the gene matches. This CDR3 is CSAKPRDREGNTIYF. CDR3 nucleotide sequence: TGCAGTGCTAAGCCCCGGGACAGGGAAGGAAACACCATATATTTT.

V and J are TRBV2 and TRBJ2-6; maybe TRBD2 (5 bases). V was trimmed by 6 bases and J by 0 bases, leaving 18 bases between them. In germline, CDR1 is SNHLY, CDR2 FYNNEI. This CDR3 region has 18 residues. The DNA of the CDR3 is TGTGCCAGCAGCCTCGCCATGACTACAATCTCTGGGGCCAACGTCCTGACTTTC. This gives the protein CASSLAMTTISGANVLTF.

The gene calls are TRBV7-2 and TRBJ1-2; tentative D call: TRBD1 (6 bases). The CDR3 totals 13 residues. Trimming cost V 4 bases and J 8 bases, with 14 bases left between them. Germline V gene lookup returns CDR1 SGHTA and CDR2 FQGNSA. The CDR3 loop reads CASSYLRDTGYTF. CDR3 sequence (DNA): TGTGCCAGCAGCTACCTCCGGGACACCGGCTACACCTTC. Based on the CDR3 plus reference TRBV7-2 and TRBJ1-2, the full variable domain is GAGVSQSPSNKVTEKGKDVELRCDPISGHTALYWYRQSLGQGLEFLIYFQGNSAPDKSGLPSDRFSAERTGGSVSTLTIQRTQQEDSAVYLCASSYLRDTGYTFGSGTRLTVV.

The chain links TRBV15 to TRBJ1-1; perhaps TRBD1 as D (5 bases). The CDR3 extends over 15 amino acids. CDR1 LNHNV and CDR2 YYDKDF come from the germline V gene (reference sequence). The V and J ends lost 0 bases and 4 bases respectively, with 12 bases between them. CDR3 amino acids: CATSRDQRRGTEAFF. CDR3 coding DNA: TGTGCCACCAGCAGAGATCAGCGAAGGGGCACTGAAGCTTTCTTT.

The chain uses TRBV6-2 or TRBV6-3 and TRBJ1-5; TRBD1 aligns across 8 bases. V shed 6 bases, J shed 2 bases, and the junction held 0 bases outside the gene matches. Germline V gives CDR1 MNHEY, CDR2 SVGEGT. The CDR3 covers 13 residues. CDR3 in amino acids: CASRDRGNQPQHF. Here the CDR3 DNA reads TGTGCCAGCAGGGACAGGGGCAATCAGCCCCAGCATTTT.

The chain joins TRBV20-1 to TRBJ1-5, with D maybe TRBD1 (6 bases). CDR1 DFQATT and CDR2 SNEGSKA come from the germline V gene (reference sequence). There are 15 residues in the CDR3. Trimming shortened V by 2 bases and J by 4 bases, and 15 bases separated the two germline ends. The CDR3 bases are TGCAGTGCTAGACCGACAGGCCGTCCGAATCAGCCCCAGCATTTT. The encoded protein is CSARPTGRPNQPQHF.

V gene TRBV5-6 combines with J gene TRBJ2-1, with unresolved D. Trimming shortened V by 2 bases and J by 8 bases, and 8 bases separated the two germline ends. CDR3 length: 12 residues. Germline CDR1 SGHDT, CDR2 YYEEEE. The chain's CDR3 is CASSLHSDEQFF. The CDR3 DNA reads TGTGCCAGCAGCTTACACAGCGATGAGCAGTTCTTC.

This clonotype has a single count. V gene TRBV29-1 combines with J gene TRBJ2-7; a possible D gene is TRBD2 (6 bases). Germline V gene sequence: CDR1 SQVTM, CDR2 ANQGSEA. V lost 6 bases, J lost 2 bases, and 20 bases lay in between. The CDR3 is 15 amino acids. CDR3: CSVREVAGLPYEQYF. DNA of the CDR3: TGCAGCGTGAGGGAGGTGGCAGGACTTCCCTACGAGCAGTACTTC.

The gene calls are TRBV11-2 and TRBJ2-7, with 8 nucleotides matching TRBD2. The V gene end was trimmed by 2 bases and the J gene end by 0 bases; junction bases not matched to a gene: 9. From germline, CDR1 is SGHAT and CDR2 FQNNGV. The CDR3 contains 17 residues. CDR3 sequence reads: CASSLPKTSASSYEQYF. Written as DNA, the CDR3 is TGTGCCAGCAGCTTACCTAAGACTAGCGCTAGCTCCTACGAGCAGTACTTC.

The rearrangement links TRBV6-1 to TRBJ1-1; 8 bases align to TRBD1. In germline, CDR1 is MNHNS, CDR2 SASEGT. V was clipped by 7 bases and J by 4 bases; unmatched bases: 8. CDR3 length: 14 residues. The CDR3 loop reads CASTDRGSGTEAFF. DNA for the CDR3: TGTGCCAGCACAGACAGGGGATCGGGCACTGAAGCTTTCTTT.

The chain couples TRBV5-5 to TRBJ2-5, with 7 bases matching TRBD2. The V segment lost 2 bases and the J segment 5 bases; nucleotides outside the gene matches: 9. CDR1 is SGHKS and CDR2 is YYEKEE in the germline V gene (reference sequence). The CDR3 is made up of 15 amino acids. The CDR3 DNA is TGTGCCAGCAGCTTACGGCGGGAGAGTCTGGAGACCCAGTACTTC. Protein sequence: CASSLRRESLETQYF.

The chain is built from TRBV5-1 and TRBJ2-7; the D is unclear. V was clipped by 0 bases and J by 2 bases, with 12 bases between them. The CDR3 spans 15 residues. Germline V CDR1 and CDR2: SGHRS, YFSETQ. The CDR3 spells CASSLGQIQPYEQYF. CDR3 in DNA: TGCGCCAGCAGCTTGGGCCAGATCCAACCCTACGAGCAGTACTTC.

The CDR3 loop reads CASSYRDRPNYGYTF. CDR3 nucleotides: TGCGCCAGCAGTTACCGGGACAGGCCTAACTATGGCTACACCTTC. The chain carries TRBV5-1 and TRBJ1-2, with 8 bases identical to TRBD1. The CDR3 totals 15 residues. V lost 5 bases and J lost 0; bases outside the gene matches: 6. Germline V gives CDR1 SGHRS, CDR2 YFSETQ.

V usage is TRBV19 and J usage is TRBJ1-4; D unresolved. The CDR3 is made up of 12 amino acids. V was cut by 3 bases and J by 6 bases, with 5 bases left in between. Germline assignment: CDR1 LNHDA and CDR2 SQIVND (reference sequence). The CDR3 region is CASSIKDEKLFF. Here the CDR3 DNA reads TGTGCCAGTAGTATCAAAGATGAAAAACTGTTTTTT.

DNA for the CDR3: TGCGCCAGCAGCCAAGTTTTGTCACCCCCATCTTACGAGCAGTACTTC. Translated, it gives CASSQVLSPPSYEQYF. The chain joins TRBV4-1 to TRBJ2-7, with D hard to call. The CDR3 has 16 residues. Trimming took off 1 base at V and 4 bases at J, with 17 bases between the two ends. Per germline, CDR1 MGHRA and CDR2 YSYEKL.

This chain uses TRBV2 with TRBJ1-1, with D perhaps TRBD1 (6 bases). The germline V gene has CDR1 SNHLY and CDR2 FYNNEI. The CDR3 runs 14 residues. Trimming removed 4 bases at V and 1 base at J, with 10 bases between. The CDR3 DNA reads TGTGCCAGCAGTGTTATACAGGGGAACACTGAAGCTTTCTTT. It is translated as CASSVIQGNTEAFF.